Given below is one T cell receptor (beta chain) in context. Its specificity is not known. This entry is derived from a study of shared clonotypes between healthy human individuals. Germline trimming cut 5 bases from V and 8 bases from J; bases unmatched to any gene: 8. Germline CDR1 reads MNHEY; CDR2 reads SMNVEV (reference sequence). CDR3 length: 15 amino acids. The study's findings and limits: Depth of sequencing was expected to influence donor clonotype sharing.

Some clones are missing from TCRdb's copy, which holds only in-frame ones; the method was immunoSEQ multiplex PCR. The data contain millions of clones, about 92% of them singletons. Researchers partitioned CD4+ cells into CD45RA+ naive and CD45RA-negative memory subsets. V gene TRBV27 combines with J gene TRBJ2-4; TRBD2 aligns across 11 bases. The sample was naive CD4+ T cells from PBMCs. Subset defined: CD45RA+ positively selected. This sequence originates from a man between 18 and 35 years old in good health. Some clones in this sample may be carry-over from other donors' samples. The CDR3 is CASSQASGRTDIQYF. The CDR3 coding sequence is TGTGCCAGCAGTCAAGCTAGCGGGAGGACAGACATTCAGTACTTC.